This T cell receptor (beta chain) derives from a study of CD8 T cells in Susac syndrome. Random-hexamer reverse transcription was applied to about 0.45 to 1 ug RNA. TCRdb ran MiXCR on the immunoSEQ multiplex PCR reads and lists one entry per CDR3 protein. The sample lists about 70,000 distinct CDR3 sequences; nearly 96% were seen once. Study-level findings and limits: That the number of individuals in its TCR sequencing and HLA analysis was relatively small was acknowledged by the study.

The CDR3 loop spans 15 amino acids. Losses at the gene ends were 5 bases for V and 5 bases for J; bases not matched to a gene: 8. With regard to this clonotype: Its matching antigen is unknown.

Sequencing used CD4+ T cells from PBMCs. This receptor was obtained from a human donor with multiple sclerosis. V is TRBV12-3 or TRBV12-4 and J is TRBJ2-2; 7 bases agree with TRBD1. Here the CDR3 DNA reads TGTGCCAGCAGTACCCCCGGGACAGCGACCGGGGAGCTGTTTTTT. Translating gives CASSTPGTATGELFF.